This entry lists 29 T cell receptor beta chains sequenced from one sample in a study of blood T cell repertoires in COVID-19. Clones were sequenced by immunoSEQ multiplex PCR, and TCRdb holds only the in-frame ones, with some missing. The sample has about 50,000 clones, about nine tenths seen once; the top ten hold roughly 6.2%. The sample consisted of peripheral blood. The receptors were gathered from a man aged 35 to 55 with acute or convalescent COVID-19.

CDR3 sequence (DNA): TGTGCCAGCAGTCGACAGGGGGAGAACACTGAAGCTTTCTTT. Its protein product is CASSRQGENTEAFF. The chain carries TRBV27 and TRBJ1-1; 9 nucleotides line up with TRBD1. V was pared by 5 bases and J by 1 base, with 2 bases of the junction left unmatched. This CDR3 is 14 amino acids long. The germline V gene has CDR1 MNHEY and CDR2 SMNVEV (reference sequence).

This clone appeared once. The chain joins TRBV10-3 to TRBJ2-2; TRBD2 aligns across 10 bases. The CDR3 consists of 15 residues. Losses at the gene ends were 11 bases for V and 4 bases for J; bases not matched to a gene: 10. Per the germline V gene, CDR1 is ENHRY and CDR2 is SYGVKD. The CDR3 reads CAVEITSGATGELFF. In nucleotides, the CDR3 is TGTGCCGTCGAGATTACTAGCGGGGCCACCGGGGAGCTGTTTTTT.

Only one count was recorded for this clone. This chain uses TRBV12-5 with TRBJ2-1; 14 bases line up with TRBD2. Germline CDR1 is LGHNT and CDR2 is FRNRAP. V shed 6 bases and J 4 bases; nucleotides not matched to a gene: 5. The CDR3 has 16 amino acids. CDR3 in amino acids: CASGSGLAGAYNEQFF. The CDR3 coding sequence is TGTGCTAGTGGATCGGGACTAGCGGGAGCGTACAATGAGCAGTTCTTC.

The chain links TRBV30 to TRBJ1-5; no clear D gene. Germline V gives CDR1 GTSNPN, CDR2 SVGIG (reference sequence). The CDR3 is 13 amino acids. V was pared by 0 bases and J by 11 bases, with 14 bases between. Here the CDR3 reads CAWSVKGSGAQHF. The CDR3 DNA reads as TGTGCCTGGAGTGTAAAAGGGTCCGGGGCCCAGCATTTT. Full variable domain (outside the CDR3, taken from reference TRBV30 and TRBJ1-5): SQTIHQWPATLVQPVGSPLSLECTVEGTSNPNLYWYRQAAGRGLQLLFYSVGIGQISSEVPQNLSASRPQDRQFILSSKKLLLSDSGFYLCAWSVKGSGAQHFGDGTRLSIL.

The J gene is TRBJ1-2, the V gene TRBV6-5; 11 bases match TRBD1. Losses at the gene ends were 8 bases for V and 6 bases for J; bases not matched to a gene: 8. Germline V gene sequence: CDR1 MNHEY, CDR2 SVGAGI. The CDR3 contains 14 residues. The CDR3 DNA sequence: TGTGCCAGCGCCGGTCAGGACAGGGGGCATGGCTACACCTTC. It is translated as CASAGQDRGHGYTF.

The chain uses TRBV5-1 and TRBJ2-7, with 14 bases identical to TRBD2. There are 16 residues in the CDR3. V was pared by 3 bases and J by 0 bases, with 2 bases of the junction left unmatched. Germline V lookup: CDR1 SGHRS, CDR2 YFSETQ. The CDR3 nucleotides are TGCGCCAGCAGCTCCGGACTAGCGGGAGGCTCCTACGAGCAGTACTTC. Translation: CASSSGLAGGSYEQYF.

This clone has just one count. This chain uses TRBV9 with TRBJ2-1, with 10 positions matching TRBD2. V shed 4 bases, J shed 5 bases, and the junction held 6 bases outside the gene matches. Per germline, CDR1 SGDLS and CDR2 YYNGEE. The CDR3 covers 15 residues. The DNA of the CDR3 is TGTGCCAGCAGCAAAATTACTAGCGGGAACAATGAGCAGTTCTTC. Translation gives CASSKITSGNNEQFF. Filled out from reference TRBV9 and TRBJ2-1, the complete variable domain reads DSGVTQTPKHLITATGQRVTLRCSPRSGDLSVYWYQQSLDQGLQFLIQYYNGEERAKGNILERFSAQQFPDLHSELNLSSLELGDSALYFCASSKITSGNNEQFFGPGTRLTVL.

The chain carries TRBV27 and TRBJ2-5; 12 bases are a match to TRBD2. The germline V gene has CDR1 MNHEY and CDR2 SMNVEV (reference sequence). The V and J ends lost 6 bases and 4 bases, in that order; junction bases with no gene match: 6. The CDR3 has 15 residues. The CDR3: CASSSSGRALETQYF. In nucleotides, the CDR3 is TGTGCCAGCAGCTCTAGCGGGAGGGCCTTAGAGACCCAGTACTTC.

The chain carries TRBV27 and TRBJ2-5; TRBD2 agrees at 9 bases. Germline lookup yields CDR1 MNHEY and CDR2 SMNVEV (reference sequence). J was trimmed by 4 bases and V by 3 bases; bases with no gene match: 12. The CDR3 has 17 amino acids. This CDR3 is CASSLGGGLAGLETQYF. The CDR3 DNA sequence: TGTGCCAGCAGTTTGGGGGGCGGGCTAGCGGGATTAGAGACCCAGTACTTC.

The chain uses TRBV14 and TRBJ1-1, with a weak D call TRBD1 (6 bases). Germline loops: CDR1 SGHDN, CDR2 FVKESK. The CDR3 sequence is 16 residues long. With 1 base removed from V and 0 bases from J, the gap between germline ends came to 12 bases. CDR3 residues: CASSQVQGLMNTEAFF. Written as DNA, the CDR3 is TGTGCCAGCAGCCAAGTTCAGGGGCTAATGAACACTGAAGCTTTCTTT.

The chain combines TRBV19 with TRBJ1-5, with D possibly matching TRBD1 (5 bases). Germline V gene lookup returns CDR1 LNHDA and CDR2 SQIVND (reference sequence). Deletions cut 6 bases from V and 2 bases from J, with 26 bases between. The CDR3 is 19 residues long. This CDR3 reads CASRTSRRQTLLGNQPQHF. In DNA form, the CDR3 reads TGTGCCAGTAGGACTTCCAGGAGACAGACCCTTTTGGGCAATCAGCCCCAGCATTTT. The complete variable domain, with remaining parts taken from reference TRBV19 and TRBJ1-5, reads DGGITQSPKYLFRKEGQNVTLSCEQNLNHDAMYWYRQDPGQGLRLIYYSQIVNDFQKGDIAEGYSVSREKKESFPLTVTSAQKNPTAFYLCASRTSRRQTLLGNQPQHFGDGTRLSIL.

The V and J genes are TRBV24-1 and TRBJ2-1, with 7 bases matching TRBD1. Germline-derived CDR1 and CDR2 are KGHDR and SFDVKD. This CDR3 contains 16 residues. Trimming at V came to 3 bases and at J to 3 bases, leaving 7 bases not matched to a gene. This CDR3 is CATSDLSGGVYNEQFF. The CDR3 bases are TGTGCCACCAGTGATCTCTCAGGGGGAGTCTACAATGAGCAGTTCTTC.

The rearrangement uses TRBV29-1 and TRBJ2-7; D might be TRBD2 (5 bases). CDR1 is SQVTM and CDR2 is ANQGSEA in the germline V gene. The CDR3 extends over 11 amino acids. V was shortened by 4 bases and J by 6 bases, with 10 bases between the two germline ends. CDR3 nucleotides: TGCAGCGTTGGACCACGGGGCGAGCAGTACTTC. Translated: CSVGPRGEQYF.

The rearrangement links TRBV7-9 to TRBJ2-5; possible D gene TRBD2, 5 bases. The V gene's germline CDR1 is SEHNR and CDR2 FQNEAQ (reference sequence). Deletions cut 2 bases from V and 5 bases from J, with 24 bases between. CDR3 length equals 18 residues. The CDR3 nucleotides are TGTGCCAGCAGCTTAAGGACCTTCGGGGTAAAGCGCAGGGAGACCCAGTACTTC. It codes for CASSLRTFGVKRRETQYF.

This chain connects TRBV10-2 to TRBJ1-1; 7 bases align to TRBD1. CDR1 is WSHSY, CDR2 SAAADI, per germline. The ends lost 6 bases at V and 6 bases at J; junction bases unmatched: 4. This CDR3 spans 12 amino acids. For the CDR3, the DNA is TGCGCCAGCAGGGACGACAGGGCTGAAGCTTTCTTT. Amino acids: CASRDDRAEAFF.

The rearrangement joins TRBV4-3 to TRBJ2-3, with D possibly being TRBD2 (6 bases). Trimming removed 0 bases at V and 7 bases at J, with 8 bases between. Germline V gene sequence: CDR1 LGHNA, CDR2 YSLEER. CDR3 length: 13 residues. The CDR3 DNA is TGCGCCAGCAGCCAAGATGGGGGGAATACGCAGTATTTT. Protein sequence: CASSQDGGNTQYF.

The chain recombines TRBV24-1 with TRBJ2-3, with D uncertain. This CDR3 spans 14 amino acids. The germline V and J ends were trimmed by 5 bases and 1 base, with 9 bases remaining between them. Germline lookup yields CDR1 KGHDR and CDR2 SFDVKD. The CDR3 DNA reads TGTGCCACCAGTGCCTCTTTCGGCACAGATACGCAGTATTTT. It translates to CATSASFGTDTQYF.

The CDR3 coding sequence is TGTGCCAGCAGACCAGGGTTGGGCTCCTACAATGAGCAGTTCTTC. Translating it yields CASRPGLGSYNEQFF. V and J are TRBV9 and TRBJ2-1, with a tentative D call TRBD1 (5 bases). The CDR3 length is 15 residues. The germline V gene encodes CDR1 SGDLS and CDR2 YYNGEE. Deletions cut 5 bases from V and 0 bases from J, with 12 bases between.

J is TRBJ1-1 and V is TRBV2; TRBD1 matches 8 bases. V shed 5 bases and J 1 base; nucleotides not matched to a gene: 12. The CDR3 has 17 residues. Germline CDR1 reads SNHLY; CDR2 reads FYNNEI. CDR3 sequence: CASSKTGARLGNTEAFF. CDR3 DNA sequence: TGTGCCAGCAGTAAGACAGGGGCGAGGCTGGGGAACACTGAAGCTTTCTTT.

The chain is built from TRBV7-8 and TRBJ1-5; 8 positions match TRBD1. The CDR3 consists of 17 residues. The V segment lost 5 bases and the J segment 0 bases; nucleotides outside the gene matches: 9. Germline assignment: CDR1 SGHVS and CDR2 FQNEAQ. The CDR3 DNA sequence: TGTGCCAGCAGCACCGGGACAGGTATACATAGCAATCAGCCCCAGCATTTT. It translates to CASSTGTGIHSNQPQHF.

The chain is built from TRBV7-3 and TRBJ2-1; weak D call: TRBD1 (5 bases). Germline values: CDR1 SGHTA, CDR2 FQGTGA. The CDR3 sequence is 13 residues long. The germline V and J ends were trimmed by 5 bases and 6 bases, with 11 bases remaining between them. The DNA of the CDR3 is TGTGCCAGCAGCCTCGGACATATCAATGAGCAGTTCTTC. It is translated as CASSLGHINEQFF.

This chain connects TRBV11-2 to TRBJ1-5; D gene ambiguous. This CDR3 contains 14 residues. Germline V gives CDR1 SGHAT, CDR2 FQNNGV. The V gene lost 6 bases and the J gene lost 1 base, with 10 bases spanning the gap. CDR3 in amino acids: CASSRETSNQPQHF. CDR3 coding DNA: TGTGCCAGCAGTCGGGAAACGAGCAATCAGCCCCAGCATTTT.

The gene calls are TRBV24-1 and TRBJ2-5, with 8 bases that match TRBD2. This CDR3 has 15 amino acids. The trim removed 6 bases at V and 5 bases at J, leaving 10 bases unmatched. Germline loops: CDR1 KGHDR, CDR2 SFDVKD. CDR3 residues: CATSHREGGRETQYF. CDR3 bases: TGTGCCACCAGTCACCGGGAGGGCGGTCGTGAGACCCAGTACTTC.

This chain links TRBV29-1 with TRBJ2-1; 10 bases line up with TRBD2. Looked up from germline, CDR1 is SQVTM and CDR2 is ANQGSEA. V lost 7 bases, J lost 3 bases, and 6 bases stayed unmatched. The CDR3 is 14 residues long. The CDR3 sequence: CSALTSGLYNEQFF. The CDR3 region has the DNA TGCAGCGCCTTGACTAGCGGGCTCTACAATGAGCAGTTCTTC.

Written as DNA, the CDR3 is TGCGCCAGCAGCTTGGAGGTCCAGGGGGCTGGGGAGACCCAGTACTTC. Translation gives CASSLEVQGAGETQYF. This chain uses TRBV5-1 with TRBJ2-5; TRBD1 aligns across 8 bases. Germline-derived CDR1 and CDR2 are SGHRS and YFSETQ. The trim removed 0 bases at V and 5 bases at J, leaving 9 bases unmatched. This CDR3 has 16 amino acids.

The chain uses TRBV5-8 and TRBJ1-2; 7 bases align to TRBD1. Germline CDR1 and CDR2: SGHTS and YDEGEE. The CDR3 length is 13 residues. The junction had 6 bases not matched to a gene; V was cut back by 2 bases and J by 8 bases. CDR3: CASSFDRVYGYTF. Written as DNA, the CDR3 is TGTGCCAGCAGCTTTGACAGGGTTTACGGCTACACCTTC.

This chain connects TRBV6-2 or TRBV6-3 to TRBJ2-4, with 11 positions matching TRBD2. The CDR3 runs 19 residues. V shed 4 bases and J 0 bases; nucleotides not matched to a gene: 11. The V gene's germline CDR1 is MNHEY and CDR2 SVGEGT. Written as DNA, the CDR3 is TGTGCCAGCAGTTCGCCACTAGCGGGAGTGTTTATAGCCAAAAACATTCAGTACTTC. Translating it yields CASSSPLAGVFIAKNIQYF.

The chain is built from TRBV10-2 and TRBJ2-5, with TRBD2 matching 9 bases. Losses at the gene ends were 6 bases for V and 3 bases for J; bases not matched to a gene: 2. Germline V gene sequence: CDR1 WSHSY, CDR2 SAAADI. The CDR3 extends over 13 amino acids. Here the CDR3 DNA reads TGCGCCAGCAGCGAGCGGGGGGAAGAGACCCAGTACTTC. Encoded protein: CASSERGEETQYF.

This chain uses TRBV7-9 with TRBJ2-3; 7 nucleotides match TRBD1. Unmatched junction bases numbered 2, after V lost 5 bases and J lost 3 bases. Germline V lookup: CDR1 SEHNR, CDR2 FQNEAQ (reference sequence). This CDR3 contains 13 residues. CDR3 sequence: CASSTTGTDTQYF. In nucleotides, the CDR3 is TGTGCCAGCAGCACGACAGGGACAGATACGCAGTATTTT. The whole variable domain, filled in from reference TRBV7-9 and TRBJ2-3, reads DTGVSQNPRHKITKRGQNVTFRCDPISEHNRLYWYRQTLGQGPEFLTYFQNEAQLEKSRLLSDRFSAERPKGSFSTLEIQRTEQGDSAMYLCASSTTGTDTQYFGPGTRLTVL.